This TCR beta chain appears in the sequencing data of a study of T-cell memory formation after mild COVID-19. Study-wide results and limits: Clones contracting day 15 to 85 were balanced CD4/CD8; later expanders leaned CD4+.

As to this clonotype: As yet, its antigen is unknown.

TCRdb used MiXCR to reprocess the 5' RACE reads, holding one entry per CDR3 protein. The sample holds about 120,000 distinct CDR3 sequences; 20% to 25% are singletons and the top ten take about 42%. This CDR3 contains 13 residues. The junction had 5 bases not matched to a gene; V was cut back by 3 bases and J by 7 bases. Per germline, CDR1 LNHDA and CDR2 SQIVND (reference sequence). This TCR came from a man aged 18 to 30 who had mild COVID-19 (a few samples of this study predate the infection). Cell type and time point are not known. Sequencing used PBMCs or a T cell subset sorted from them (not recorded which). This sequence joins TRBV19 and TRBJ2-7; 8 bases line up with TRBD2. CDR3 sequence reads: CASSIRLAYEQYV. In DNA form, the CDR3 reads TGTGCCAGTAGTATCCGACTAGCGTATGAGCAGTACGTC.